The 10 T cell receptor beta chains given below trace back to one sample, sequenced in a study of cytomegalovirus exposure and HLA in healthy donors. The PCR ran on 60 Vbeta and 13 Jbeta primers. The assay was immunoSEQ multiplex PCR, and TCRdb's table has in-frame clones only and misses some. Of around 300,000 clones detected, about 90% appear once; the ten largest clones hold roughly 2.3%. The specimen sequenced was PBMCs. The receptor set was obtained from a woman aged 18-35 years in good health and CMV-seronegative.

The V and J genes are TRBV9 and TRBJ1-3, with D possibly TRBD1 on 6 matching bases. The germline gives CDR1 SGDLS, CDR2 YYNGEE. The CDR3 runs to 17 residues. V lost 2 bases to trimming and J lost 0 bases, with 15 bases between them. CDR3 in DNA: TGTGCCAGCAGCGTCGCCGGACAGTTGATCTCTGGAAACACCATATATTTT. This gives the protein CASSVAGQLISGNTIYF.

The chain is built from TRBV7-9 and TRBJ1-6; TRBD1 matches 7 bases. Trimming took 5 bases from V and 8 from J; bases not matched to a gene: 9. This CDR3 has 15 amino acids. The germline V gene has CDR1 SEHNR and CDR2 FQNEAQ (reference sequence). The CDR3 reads CASSPLDRADSPLHF. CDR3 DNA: TGTGCCAGCAGCCCCTTAGACAGGGCCGATTCACCCCTCCACTTT.

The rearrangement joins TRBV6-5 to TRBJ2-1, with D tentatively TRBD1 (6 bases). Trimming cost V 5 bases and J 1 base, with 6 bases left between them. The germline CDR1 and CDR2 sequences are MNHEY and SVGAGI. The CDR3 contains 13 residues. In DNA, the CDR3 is TGTGCCAGCAGTAGGGGGTCCTACAATGAGCAGTTCTTC. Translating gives CASSRGSYNEQFF.

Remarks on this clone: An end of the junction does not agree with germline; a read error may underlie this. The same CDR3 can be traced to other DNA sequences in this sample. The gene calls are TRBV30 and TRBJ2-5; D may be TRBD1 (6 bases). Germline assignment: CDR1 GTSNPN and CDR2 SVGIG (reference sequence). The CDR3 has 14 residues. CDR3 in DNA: TGTGCCTGGATTGGGCCTAACAGGGTCGGGACCCAATACTTC. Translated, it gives CAWIGPNRVGTQYF.

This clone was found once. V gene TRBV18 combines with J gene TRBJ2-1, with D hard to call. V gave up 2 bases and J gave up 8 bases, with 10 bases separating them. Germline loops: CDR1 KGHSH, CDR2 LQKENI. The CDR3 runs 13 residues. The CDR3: CASSPLAIYEQFF. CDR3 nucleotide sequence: TGTGCCAGCTCACCATTAGCCATCTATGAGCAGTTCTTC. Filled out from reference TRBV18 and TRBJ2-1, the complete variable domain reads NAGVMQNPRHLVRRRGQEARLRCSPMKGHSHVYWYRQLPEEGLKFMVYLQKENIIDESGMPKERFSAEFPKEGPSILRIQQVVRGDSAAYFCASSPLAIYEQFFGPGTRLTVL.

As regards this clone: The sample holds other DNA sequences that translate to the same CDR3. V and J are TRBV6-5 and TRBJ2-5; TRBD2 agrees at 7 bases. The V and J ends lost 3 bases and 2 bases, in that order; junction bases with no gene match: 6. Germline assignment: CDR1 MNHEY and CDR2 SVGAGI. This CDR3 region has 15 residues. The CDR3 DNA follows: TGTGCCAGCAGTTATCTGAGGGGAGGGCAAGAGACCCAGTACTTC. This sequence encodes CASSYLRGGQETQYF.

For the CDR3, the DNA is TGCAGCGTTGAAGATCGCGGGGCTCGCTATGGCTACACCTTC. This codes for CSVEDRGARYGYTF. The genes are TRBV29-1 and TRBJ1-2; D possibly corresponds to TRBD1 (5 bases). The CDR3 runs to 14 residues. Germline lookup yields CDR1 SQVTM and CDR2 ANQGSEA. The V end lost 0 bases, the J end lost 4 bases, and 12 bases lay between the germline ends.

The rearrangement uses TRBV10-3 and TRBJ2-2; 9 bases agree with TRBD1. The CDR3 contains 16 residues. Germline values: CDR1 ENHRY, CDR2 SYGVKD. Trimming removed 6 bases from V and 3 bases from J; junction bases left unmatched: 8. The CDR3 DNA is TGTGCCATCAGGGTACAGGGGGCGGTGGACACCGGGGAGCTGTTTTTT. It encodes CAIRVQGAVDTGELFF.

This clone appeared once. The DNA for the CDR3 is TGTGCCAGCAGCTTAGATAAGGGAGGCACCTATGGCTACACCTTC. This gives the protein CASSLDKGGTYGYTF. V and J are TRBV11-2 and TRBJ1-2; the D is unclear. The CDR3 covers 15 residues. Germline V gene sequence: CDR1 SGHAT, CDR2 FQNNGV. V was cut by 0 bases and J by 4 bases, with 12 bases left in between.

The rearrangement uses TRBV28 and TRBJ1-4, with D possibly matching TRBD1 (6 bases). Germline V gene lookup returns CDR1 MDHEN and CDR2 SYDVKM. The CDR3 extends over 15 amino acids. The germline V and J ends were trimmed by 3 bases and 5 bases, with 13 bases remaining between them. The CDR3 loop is CASSFLGQGNEKLFF. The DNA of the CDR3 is TGTGCCAGCAGTTTTCTGGGACAAGGGAATGAAAAACTGTTTTTT. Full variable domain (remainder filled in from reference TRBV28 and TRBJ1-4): DVKVTQSSRYLVKRTGEKVFLECVQDMDHENMFWYRQDPGLGLRLIYFSYDVKMKEKGDIPEGYSVSREKKERFSLILESASTNQTSMYLCASSFLGQGNEKLFFGSGTQLSVL.